A selection of T cell receptor beta chains follows, all from one sample in a study of CD8+ T cells in alopecia areata. Using immunoSEQ multiplex PCR, the repertoire was profiled, and TCRdb retains in-frame clones only, with some absent. The top ten hold around 30% of the sample, which has around 120,000 clones, 50% to 75% seen once. The source material was CD8+ T cells sorted from blood, sampled at week 4, from a patient treated with tofacitinib. These receptors were taken from a human donor with alopecia areata. CDR3s leave out the opening cysteine and the closing phenylalanine or tryptophan. Fields, in order: CDR3 protein, J gene, V gene.

ASSFDYYGRSYEQY,TRBJ2-7,TRBV5-6
AWSLVGNDGYT,TRBJ1-2,TRBV30
ASSQELFGELF,TRBJ2-2,TRBV4-3
ASSEAGTGSYEQY,TRBJ2-7,TRBV6-1
ATSSALPQPQH,TRBJ1-5,TRBV15
ASSLTGLGGYT,TRBJ1-2,TRBV27
ASSLQGTPFGYT,TRBJ1-2,TRBV27
ASSGVGTAQETQY,TRBJ2-5,TRBV19
ASSSFYSGQTSNYGYT,TRBJ1-2,TRBV27
ASSSTSGGLSYEQY,TRBJ2-7,TRBV7-6
ASSLSSRQGIDSPLH,TRBJ1-6,TRBV13
ASSQDVSYEQY,TRBJ2-7,TRBV4-3
ASSFGQGASNEQF,TRBJ2-1,TRBV7-9
ATSRVTVAKNIQY,TRBJ2-4,TRBV15
ASSRATGEANQPQH,TRBJ1-5,TRBV4-1
SVPPGQANGYT,TRBJ1-2,TRBV29-1
ASSLYRDNYEQY,TRBJ2-7,TRBV5-1
AWSAYRRNQETQY,TRBJ2-5,TRBV30
SVTGTANYGYT,TRBJ1-2,TRBV29-1
ASSYLSAVNTGELF,TRBJ2-2,TRBV6-6
ASSVGTGTYEQY,TRBJ2-7,TRBV2
ASSLARSSTYNEQF,TRBJ2-1,TRBV5-6
ASSLGRGDYGYT,TRBJ1-2,TRBV5-1
AWSVVGGETQY,TRBJ2-5,TRBV30
AGGGTGLAYGYT,TRBJ1-2,TRBV7-2
ASSTAPGVNQPQH,TRBJ1-5,TRBV4-1
ASSPETGQAF,TRBJ2-1,TRBV9
AWSDGEQF,TRBJ2-1,TRBV30
ASSFGDVETQY,TRBJ2-5,TRBV11-1
ATSKQLAAGETQY,TRBJ2-5,TRBV15
ATSRGGGTSEADTQY,TRBJ2-3,TRBV15
AWSVTANYGYT,TRBJ1-2,TRBV30
ASSLGQAKGGAVLGQETQY,TRBJ2-5,TRBV7-7
AHRDRVSYEQY,TRBJ2-7,TRBV30
ASSPPGRDYGYT,TRBJ1-2,TRBV21-1
SVEDERALFGGQY,TRBJ2-7,TRBV29-1
ASGVNYGYT,TRBJ1-2,TRBV12-5
AELHSPENTEAF,TRBJ1-1,TRBV2
AWRGTGAREQY,TRBJ2-7,TRBV30
SGKGASYEQY,TRBJ2-7,TRBV29-1
SVAQTGGYNEQF,TRBJ2-1,TRBV29-1
ATSWRGGRSTEAF,TRBJ1-1,TRBV15
AYGRGGQETQY,TRBJ2-5,TRBV30
ASTWAGGTEAF,TRBJ1-1,TRBV19
ASSWSGEGANVLT,TRBJ2-6,TRBV7-9
ASSLWATGPGGEQY,TRBJ2-7,TRBV5-1
AWSPGIGDYGYT,TRBJ1-2,TRBV30
ASSVGEPTNVLT,TRBJ2-6,TRBV9
SVPETSGGSSYNEQF,TRBJ2-1,TRBV29-1
AWSGGTGDYEQY,TRBJ2-7,TRBV30
SPSTSSQY,TRBJ2-5,TRBV29-1
ASRWDISTDTQY,TRBJ2-3,TRBV27
SDMGLFNQPQH,TRBJ1-5,TRBV29-1
SVEAAGKNEQY,TRBJ2-7,TRBV29-1
ASSLAVGAYEQY,TRBJ2-7,TRBV5-1
ASSPPRAYEQY,TRBJ2-7,TRBV9